Listed here is a single T cell receptor beta chain. The data originate from a study of shared clonotypes between healthy human individuals. The data were produced by immunoSEQ multiplex PCR, yet TCRdb's version contains in-frame clones alone and is incomplete. The data hold a few hundred thousand clones, with approximately 97% observed a single time. The germline CDR1 and CDR2 sequences are SGHNT and YENEEA. This CDR3 is 17 amino acids long. Trimming took off 3 bases at V and 6 bases at J, with 21 bases between the two ends. The V call is TRBV11-3, the J call TRBJ1-5; unclear D gene. The receptor was derived from a woman aged 25 to 39 in good health. Source material: naive CD4+ T cells sorted from blood. Stated subset: CD45RA+ positively selected. The CDR3 coding sequence is TGTGCCAGCAGCTTCCTCGGGGTTGAGGGTTTTTGTCAGCCCCAGCATTTT. Its translation: CASSFLGVEGFCQPQHF.